This T cell receptor beta chain was captured by sequencing in a study of Ad26.COV2.S vaccination and SARS-CoV-2 variants. Overall study results and limits: Vaccinees displayed broader spike-specific TCR repertoires than placebo recipients.

This CDR3 has 14 amino acids. Trimming removed 0 bases from V and 4 bases from J; junction bases left unmatched: 1. The germline CDR1 and CDR2 sequences are SGHRS and YFSETQ. Treatment meaning: roughly 20 received Ad26.COV2.S at low or high dose, single or two shots; 5 received placebo; per-sample allocation not given. Sampling was performed 63 days after the first vaccine or placebo injection. Recruitment in Boston yielded a donor of adult age, 18-55 years. This clone was detected once. What it binds is unknown. Other nucleotide sequences from this sample produce the same CDR3. Generated by immunoSEQ multiplex PCR, the TCRdb table keeps only in-frame clones and is missing some. The table shows roughly 400,000 clones, with 80% to 95% occurring only once.

This receptor was taken from a person aged 18-60 years who received the Ad26.COV2.S COVID-19 vaccine or a placebo. Sequencing used peripheral blood, obtained in a trial of Ad26.COV2.S vaccine versus placebo. The chain couples TRBV5-1 to TRBJ2-5; 9 positions agree with TRBD1. Here the CDR3 reads CASSLGQGGETQYF. The CDR3 region has the DNA TGCGCCAGCAGCTTGGGACAGGGGGGAGAGACCCAGTACTTC.